The T cell receptor (beta chain) described here comes from a study of regulatory T cells in long-lasting Graves disease. Study-wide results and limits: The study found lower TCR diversity in persistent Graves' patients than in newly diagnosed ones. Persistent cases favored TRBV28, TRBJ1-2 and TRBJ2-5.

Relying on iRepertoire HTBI primers and Arm-PCR of CDR3 regions, the team built TCR beta libraries. In the authors' workflow: Segment identification across samples yielded around 61 TRBV and 12 to 15 TRBJ segments. TCRdb analysed the multiplex PCR reads with MiXCR anew, one entry per CDR3 protein. These V and J calls derive from TCRdb rather than the authors' analysis. Among around 400,000 distinct CDR3 sequences listed, about 16% were seen once. This CDR3 spans 10 amino acids. The germline gives CDR1 SGDLS, CDR2 YYNGEE. Trimming took off 3 bases at V and 10 bases at J, with 7 bases between the two ends. Time point noted: newly diagnosed GD, antithyroid drugs for less than 3 months. Construction of the TCR library relied on RNA isolated from PBMCs. This clonotype was counted many times. The antigen is not known.

The TCR was taken from a female donor with Graves disease. V and J are TRBV9 and TRBJ1-2; unclear D gene. The specimen comprised peripheral blood mononuclear cells (PBMCs), sampled at new diagnosis, from a patient treated with antithyroid drugs. The CDR3 is CASSGWAYTF. Here the CDR3 DNA reads TGTGCCAGCAGCGGGTGGGCCTACACCTTC. Full variable domain (outside the CDR3, taken from reference TRBV9 and TRBJ1-2): DSGVTQTPKHLITATGQRVTLRCSPRSGDLSVYWYQQSLDQGLQFLIQYYNGEERAKGNILERFSAQQFPDLHSELNLSSLELGDSALYFCASSGWAYTFGSGTRLTVV.